The 20 T cell receptor beta chains presented below share a single source sample, sequenced in a study of patients and donors after allogeneic stem cell transplantation. MiXCR, applied by TCRdb to the RT-PCR reads, yields one record per CDR3 protein. The sample has tens of thousands of distinct CDR3 sequences; 26% are singletons. Input material: blood, either unsorted or a sorted T cell fraction (not recorded which). Every receptor here comes from a human donor who was either an allogeneic HSCT recipient or a stem cell or donor lymphocyte infusion donor (not recorded which). It is not recorded whose cells these are; they may come from a transplant donor.

This clonotype was detected only a few times. The chain recombines TRBV6-5 with TRBJ1-1; D is possibly TRBD1 (5 bases). The ends were cut back, 7 bases at V and 4 bases at J, with 16 bases in the middle. CDR1 and CDR2 from the germline V gene are MNHEY and SVGAGI. The CDR3 covers 14 residues. CDR3: CASILFIGATEAFF. CDR3 DNA sequence: TGTGCCAGCATTCTGTTTATTGGGGCCACTGAAGCTTTCTTT.

The rearrangement links TRBV20-1 to TRBJ1-5, with D perhaps matching TRBD1 (6 bases). The CDR3 covers 14 residues. The germline CDR1 and CDR2 sequences are DFQATT and SNEGSKA (reference sequence). Trimming took 2 bases from V and 3 from J, leaving 11 bases between them. CDR3 nucleotides: TGCAGTGCTAGAAGGGGGGCGAACAATCAGCCCCAGCATTTT. Translating it yields CSARRGANNQPQHF.

V gene TRBV4-3 combines with J gene TRBJ2-1, with 9 bases that match TRBD2. The V segment lost 0 bases and the J segment 7 bases; nucleotides outside the gene matches: 7. The CDR3 is made up of 16 amino acids. Germline CDR1 reads LGHNA; CDR2 reads YSLEER. CDR3 in amino acids: CASSQERIAGDNEQFF. CDR3 DNA sequence: TGCGCCAGCAGCCAAGAGAGGATAGCGGGAGATAATGAGCAGTTCTTC.

This clonotype has more than one count but fewer than ten. V and J are TRBV4-1 and TRBJ2-7; 8 nucleotides agree with TRBD1. Germline trimming cut 6 bases from V and 4 bases from J; bases unmatched to any gene: 11. This CDR3 is built from 15 residues. Germline-derived CDR1 and CDR2 are MGHRA and YSYEKL. As DNA, the CDR3 is TGCGCCAGCAGGACTTGGGACAGGCCTGAATACGAGCAGTACTTC. It encodes CASRTWDRPEYEQYF.

The chain couples TRBV6-2 or TRBV6-3 to TRBJ2-2; possibly TRBD1 for D (5 bases). Germline lookup yields CDR1 MNHEY and CDR2 SVGEGT. The V and J ends lost 7 bases and 5 bases respectively, with 11 bases between them. The CDR3 has 13 amino acids. DNA for the CDR3: TGTGCCAGCATTCAACCAGGGACCGGGGAGCTGTTTTTT. The encoded protein is CASIQPGTGELFF.

The rearrangement uses TRBV30 and TRBJ2-1; 8 bases are shared with TRBD1. CDR3 length: 15 amino acids. J gave up 7 bases and V 2 bases, and 10 bases lay outside the gene matches. The germline CDR1 and CDR2 sequences are GTSNPN and SVGIG (reference sequence). CDR3 in DNA: TGTGCCTGGAGTTTGCCGGACAGGGCTTTTAATGAGCAGTTCTTC. It encodes CAWSLPDRAFNEQFF.

This clonotype was counted between two and nine times. The chain carries TRBV11-2 and TRBJ1-2; no reliable D call. This CDR3 has 13 residues. Germline lookup yields CDR1 SGHAT and CDR2 FQNNGV. V shed 5 bases and J shed 4 bases, with 11 bases lying between them. This CDR3 is CASSPGDPYGYTF. The CDR3 bases are TGTGCCAGCAGCCCAGGCGACCCCTATGGCTACACCTTC. Looking up the rest from reference TRBV11-2 and TRBJ1-2 gives the full variable domain: EAGVAQSPRYKIIEKRQSVAFWCNPISGHATLYWYQQILGQGPKLLIQFQNNGVVDDSQLPKDRFSAERLKGVDSTLKIQPAKLEDSAVYLCASSPGDPYGYTFGSGTRLTVV.

Only one count was recorded for this clonotype. This rearrangement joins TRBV6-1 to TRBJ1-5; D is ambiguous. This CDR3 has 14 amino acids. V was trimmed by 3 bases and J by 6 bases, leaving 12 bases between them. Germline CDR1 MNHNS, CDR2 SASEGT. As DNA, the CDR3 is TGTGCCAGCAGTGATCGAGGGATAGTTCAGCCCCAGCATTTT. Translation gives CASSDRGIVQPQHF.

This sequence joins TRBV6-5 and TRBJ2-7; D is perhaps TRBD2 (6 bases). The CDR3 runs to 15 residues. CDR1 and CDR2 from the germline V gene are MNHEY and SVGAGI. The V gene lost 2 bases and the J gene lost 2 bases, with 13 bases spanning the gap. The CDR3 is CASSYPSEGPYEQYF. CDR3 DNA: TGTGCCAGCAGTTACCCTTCGGAGGGGCCCTACGAGCAGTACTTC.

The DNA of the CDR3 is TGTGCCAGCACTGAACTCTTCGGGACAGTCTATAATTCACCCCTCCACTTT. Translation: CASTELFGTVYNSPLHF. The chain recombines TRBV6-2 or TRBV6-3 with TRBJ1-6, with 7 nucleotides matching TRBD1. Germline V gives CDR1 MNHEY, CDR2 SVGEGT. V shed 7 bases and J 3 bases; nucleotides not matched to a gene: 12. This CDR3 region has 17 residues.

This clonotype has just a few counts. The rearrangement uses TRBV7-9 and TRBJ2-1; D remains ambiguous. CDR1 and CDR2 (germline): SEHNR, FQNEAQ (reference sequence). V shed 2 bases and J shed 6 bases, with 8 bases lying between them. This CDR3 contains 13 residues. CDR3 region: CASSLRSSNEQFF. CDR3 nucleotides: TGTGCCAGCAGCTTAAGGTCCAGCAATGAGCAGTTCTTC.

In its sample, this clonotype was seen many times. V and J are TRBV24-1 and TRBJ1-1; 9 nucleotides agree with TRBD1. CDR3 length equals 15 residues. The J segment lost 7 bases and the V segment lost 4 bases, leaving 9 bases of the junction unmatched. Germline V CDR1 and CDR2: KGHDR, SFDVKD. The CDR3 here is CATSDTRTGAGEAFF. The CDR3 DNA reads as TGTGCCACCAGTGACACCAGGACAGGGGCGGGTGAAGCTTTCTTT.

The rearrangement uses TRBV9 and TRBJ2-1, with 7 bases fitting TRBD2. The CDR3 has 15 amino acids. The germline V gene encodes CDR1 SGDLS and CDR2 YYNGEE. V shed 3 bases and J 5 bases; nucleotides not matched to a gene: 8. CDR3 DNA sequence: TGTGCCAGCAGCGCTAGGCGAGCGGGGAACAATGAGCAGTTCTTC. Its protein product is CASSARRAGNNEQFF.

This clonotype has a count of ten or more. The V and J genes are TRBV12-3 or TRBV12-4 and TRBJ1-5; TRBD1 is a possible D gene (5 bases). Trimming shortened V by 10 bases and J by 0 bases, and 13 bases separated the two germline ends. The CDR3 covers 14 residues. CDR3 protein: CATGLRYSNQPQHF. The DNA of the CDR3 is TGTGCCACAGGGCTCAGGTATAGCAATCAGCCCCAGCATTTT.

This chain connects TRBV5-1 to TRBJ2-7; possibly TRBD1 for D (6 bases). The CDR3 spans 10 residues. V gave up 6 bases and J gave up 11 bases, with 12 bases separating them. CDR1 and CDR2 from the germline V gene are SGHRS and YFSETQ. DNA of the CDR3: TGCGCCAGCACGGACAGCATGGAGTACTTC. Its translation: CASTDSMEYF.

The chain combines TRBV29-1 with TRBJ2-4; D uncertain. Germline V gives CDR1 SQVTM, CDR2 ANQGSEA. The ends were cut back, 7 bases at V and 0 bases at J, with 10 bases in the middle. This CDR3 contains 13 residues. CDR3 in amino acids: CSAAYLAKNIQYF. The CDR3 DNA reads as TGCAGCGCCGCGTACTTAGCCAAAAACATTCAGTACTTC.

This clonotype was counted only a few times. The rearrangement uses TRBV15 and TRBJ1-3; D ambiguous. V lost 4 bases and J lost 2, with 3 bases in between. The CDR3 is 12 residues long. CDR1 and CDR2 from the germline V gene are LNHNV and YYDKDF (reference sequence). The CDR3 sequence: CATSKTGNTIYF. The CDR3 nucleotides are TGTGCCACCAGCAAGACTGGAAACACCATATATTTT.

This clonotype was seen only a few times. This chain links TRBV7-9 with TRBJ1-4, with D maybe TRBD1 (5 bases). Germline V lookup: CDR1 SEHNR, CDR2 FQNEAQ (reference sequence). The length of the CDR3 is 15 residues. Trimming took 3 bases from V and 8 from J, leaving 16 bases between them. The CDR3 sequence: CASSLNRIGWEKLFF. The DNA of the CDR3 is TGTGCCAGCAGCTTGAACAGGATTGGTTGGGAAAAACTGTTTTTT. The whole variable domain, remainder taken from reference TRBV7-9 and TRBJ1-4, is DTGVSQNPRHKITKRGQNVTFRCDPISEHNRLYWYRQTLGQGPEFLTYFQNEAQLEKSRLLSDRFSAERPKGSFSTLEIQRTEQGDSAMYLCASSLNRIGWEKLFFGSGTQLSVL.

This clonotype has only a few counts. This chain connects TRBV7-9 to TRBJ1-1; D might be TRBD1 (6 bases). Germline CDR1 and CDR2: SEHNR and FQNEAQ (reference sequence). V was clipped by 5 bases and J by 5 bases, with 24 bases between them. This CDR3 spans 17 amino acids. The CDR3 sequence: CASSPGFRGRRGTEAFF. CDR3 sequence (DNA): TGTGCCAGCAGCCCGGGTTTCAGGGGCAGGAGAGGGACTGAAGCTTTCTTT.

This chain connects TRBV20-1 to TRBJ2-3; possibly TRBD2 for D (6 bases). Trimming pared 1 base from V and 6 bases from J, leaving 17 bases between. Germline CDR1 DFQATT, CDR2 SNEGSKA (reference sequence). The CDR3 contains 15 residues. In nucleotides, the CDR3 is TGCAGTGCTAGAGGTACTAGCCTTCGCGGGGATACGCAGTATTTT. Protein sequence: CSARGTSLRGDTQYF.